This paragraph reports one T cell receptor (beta chain). The repertoire was sequenced with immunoSEQ multiplex PCR; TCRdb's copy has only in-frame clones and lacks some. The sample shows about 420 clones, roughly 17% of them seen only once. This sample was included in a study of sequential checkpoint blockade in melanoma. Treatment defined: randomized to nivolumab then ipilimumab (arm A) or the reverse (arm B). The clonotype originates from a human donor with melanoma. The specimen was tumor tissue (inferred from file names), collected from a patient given nivolumab and ipilimumab in sequence.

CDR3 sequence (DNA): TGTGCCAGCTCACGGGGGGGGACAGGCCTCTCGATGGGCCTCCACTTT. It specifies CASSRGGTGLSMGLHF. The chain carries TRBV18 and TRBJ1-6, with TRBD1 matching over 8 bases. The germline V gene encodes CDR1 KGHSH and CDR2 LQKENI. The ends lost 4 bases at V and 15 bases at J; junction bases unmatched: 17. CDR3 length: 16 residues.